The 25 T cell receptor beta chains presented below share a single source sample, sequenced in a study of T cells in Graves' hyperthyroidism and ophthalmopathy. RNA transcripts provided the source from which TCR beta CDR3 regions were amplified. A set of HTBI primers served as the primers for a first-round RT-PCR of the TCR CDR3. TCRdb recomputed calls from the multiplex PCR reads with MiXCR, one row per CDR3 protein. The table includes about 260,000 distinct CDR3 sequences, approximately 26% detected once. Sequencing input: blood. The receptors were sampled from a middle-aged man with Graves' hyperthyroidism that later progressed to Graves' ophthalmopathy.

In this sample, this clonotype turned up once. The chain carries TRBV6-1 and TRBJ1-2; 8 bases fit TRBD1. The CDR3 has 14 residues. Germline assignment: CDR1 MNHNS and CDR2 SASEGT. The J segment lost 3 bases and the V segment lost 7 bases, leaving 7 bases of the junction unmatched. Here the CDR3 DNA reads TGTGCCAGCATTGGACAGGGCGGATACTATGGCTACACCTTC. This translates into CASIGQGGYYGYTF.

This clonotype has a count of ten or more. The J gene is TRBJ1-5, the V gene TRBV11-2; weak D call: TRBD1 (6 bases). V was shortened by 5 bases and J by 4 bases, with 24 bases between the two germline ends. This CDR3 has 18 amino acids. The germline V gene has CDR1 SGHAT and CDR2 FQNNGV. The CDR3 nucleotides are TGTGCCAGCAGCCCCCCCGCGGCAGGGGCGAAGATGAATCAGCCCCAGCATTTT. It specifies CASSPPAAGAKMNQPQHF. Drawing the rest from reference TRBV11-2 and TRBJ1-5, the complete variable domain is EAGVAQSPRYKIIEKRQSVAFWCNPISGHATLYWYQQILGQGPKLLIQFQNNGVVDDSQLPKDRFSAERLKGVDSTLKIQPAKLEDSAVYLCASSPPAAGAKMNQPQHFGDGTRLSIL.

This clonotype was recorded at least ten times. This chain joins TRBV6-5 and TRBJ2-2; D remains unclear. In germline, CDR1 is MNHEY, CDR2 SVGAGI. The CDR3 has 14 amino acids. With 2 bases removed from V and 6 bases from J, the gap between germline ends came to 10 bases. CDR3 DNA: TGTGCCAGCAGTTACCCGACCGGATCCGGGGAGCTGTTTTTT. Its protein product is CASSYPTGSGELFF.

This clonotype was seen many times. The V gene is TRBV20-1, the J gene TRBJ2-7, with D possibly TRBD1 on 5 matching bases. CDR3 length equals 14 residues. Trimming removed 3 bases at V and 4 bases at J, with 16 bases between. Germline CDR1 DFQATT, CDR2 SNEGSKA (reference sequence). CDR3 loop: CSARAKGRAYEQYF. CDR3 in DNA: TGCAGTGCTAGGGCCAAGGGCAGGGCGTACGAGCAGTACTTC.

This clonotype was observed many times. The chain employs TRBV2 and TRBJ2-5, with D perhaps matching TRBD1 or TRBD2 (5 bases each). The V end was cut by 6 bases, the J end by 2 bases, with 16 bases between. Germline CDR1 and CDR2: SNHLY and FYNNEI. The CDR3 is made up of 15 amino acids. The chain's CDR3 is CASSRDRGDQETQYF. DNA for the CDR3: TGTGCCAGCAGCCGGGACCGAGGGGATCAAGAGACCCAGTACTTC.

There are many counts of this clonotype. The chain recombines TRBV7-2 with TRBJ2-7; D is unresolved. Looked up from germline, CDR1 is SGHTA and CDR2 is FQGNSA. This CDR3 is built from 14 residues. The ends were cut back, 2 bases at V and 1 base at J, with 9 bases in the middle. Written as DNA, the CDR3 is TGTGCCAGCAGCTTATGGCTGCGATCCTACGAGCAGTACTTC. It translates to CASSLWLRSYEQYF.

This clonotype was observed at least ten times. V gene TRBV27 combines with J gene TRBJ2-7; the match to TRBD2 covers 8 bases. The germline CDR1 and CDR2 sequences are MNHEY and SMNVEV (reference sequence). J was trimmed by 3 bases and V by 5 bases; bases with no gene match: 9. CDR3 length: 15 amino acids. CDR3 in amino acids: CASSIGTSHIYEQYF. As DNA, the CDR3 is TGTGCCAGCAGTATCGGGACTAGTCACATCTACGAGCAGTACTTC.

This clonotype has ten or more counts. CDR3: CATSDFGRYTF. The CDR3 nucleotides read TGTGCCACCAGTGATTTCGGGCGCTACACCTTC. V usage is TRBV24-1 and J usage is TRBJ1-2, with D hard to call. The CDR3 is 11 residues long. V was shortened by 1 base and J by 9 bases, with 5 bases between the two germline ends. Germline V gives CDR1 KGHDR, CDR2 SFDVKD.

This clonotype was detected ten times or more. The chain is built from TRBV6-1 and TRBJ1-4; D is unresolved. Germline V gene lookup returns CDR1 MNHNS and CDR2 SASEGT. CDR3 length: 14 amino acids. The ends were cut back, 6 bases at V and 0 bases at J, with 8 bases in the middle. The CDR3 region is CASSKGATNEKLFF. In nucleotides, the CDR3 is TGTGCCAGCAGCAAAGGAGCAACTAATGAAAAACTGTTTTTT.

Many counts were recorded for this clonotype. The V and J genes are TRBV5-5 and TRBJ1-1; D might be TRBD1 (5 bases). Germline loops: CDR1 SGHKS, CDR2 YYEKEE (reference sequence). The V and J ends lost 1 base and 5 bases respectively, with 12 bases between them. CDR3 size: 14 residues. The CDR3: CASSLWVGATEAFF. The CDR3 nucleotides are TGTGCCAGCAGCTTGTGGGTAGGGGCGACTGAAGCTTTCTTT.

This clonotype was recorded many times. This chain joins TRBV28 and TRBJ2-5; 10 nucleotides align to TRBD2. The trim removed 3 bases at V and 6 bases at J, leaving 16 bases unmatched. The CDR3 covers 18 residues. Germline CDR1 is MDHEN and CDR2 is SYDVKM. In DNA, the CDR3 is TGTGCCAGCAGTTTCCCTCCTAGACCGGGACTAGCGAAACAGACCCAGTACTTC. Residues: CASSFPPRPGLAKQTQYF. The full variable domain, its missing parts supplied by reference TRBV28 and TRBJ2-5, is DVKVTQSSRYLVKRTGEKVFLECVQDMDHENMFWYRQDPGLGLRLIYFSYDVKMKEKGDIPEGYSVSREKKERFSLILESASTNQTSMYLCASSFPPRPGLAKQTQYFGPGTRLLVL.

This clonotype was recorded many times. As DNA, the CDR3 is TGTGCCACCAGCAGAGATTTGGCAGGGAGAGCCAAAAACATTCAGTACTTC. It specifies CATSRDLAGRAKNIQYF. The genes are TRBV15 and TRBJ2-4; D could derive from TRBD1 or TRBD2 (5 bases each). V was shortened by 0 bases and J by 0 bases, with 12 bases between the two germline ends. Germline CDR1 LNHNV, CDR2 YYDKDF (reference sequence). The CDR3 extends over 17 amino acids.

The V gene is TRBV7-3, the J gene TRBJ2-3; D perhaps matches TRBD2 (6 bases). Germline V CDR1 and CDR2: SGHTA, FQGTGA. Trimming shortened V by 3 bases and J by 8 bases, and 12 bases separated the two germline ends. The CDR3 sequence is 13 residues long. Here the CDR3 reads CASSLDGSGTQYF. The DNA of the CDR3 is TGTGCCAGCAGCTTGGACGGGAGCGGTACGCAGTATTTT. The whole variable domain, remainder taken from reference TRBV7-3 and TRBJ2-3, is GAGVSQTPSNKVTEKGKYVELRCDPISGHTALYWYRQSLGQGPEFLIYFQGTGAADDSGLPNDRFFAVRPEGSVSTLKIQRTERGDSAVYLCASSLDGSGTQYFGPGTRLTVL.

This clonotype was counted many times. The chain's CDR3 is CASSLTGVGTQYF. DNA for the CDR3: TGTGCCAGTAGTCTGACAGGGGTCGGGACCCAGTACTTC. The gene calls are TRBV19 and TRBJ2-5; 8 bases map to TRBD1. CDR1 LNHDA and CDR2 SQIVND come from the germline V gene (reference sequence). This CDR3 is 13 amino acids long. V shed 5 bases and J 7 bases; nucleotides not matched to a gene: 6.

This clonotype came up many times. The V call is TRBV5-1, the J call TRBJ2-2, with a possible D match to TRBD2 (6 bases). The CDR3 sequence is 16 residues long. Trimming took 5 bases from V and 0 from J, leaving 14 bases between them. Per the germline V gene, CDR1 is SGHRS and CDR2 is YFSETQ. CDR3 nucleotide sequence: TGCGCCAGCAGTTCATCGGGACTTACGAACACCGGGGAGCTGTTTTTT. It is translated as CASSSSGLTNTGELFF.

This clonotype was counted many times. CDR3 in amino acids: CASSSLAGGPGNIQYF. The CDR3 coding sequence is TGTGCCAGCAGCTCCCTAGCGGGAGGGCCGGGAAACATTCAGTACTTC. The V gene is TRBV7-9, the J gene TRBJ2-4; 12 bases line up with TRBD2. The J segment lost 6 bases and the V segment lost 4 bases, leaving 7 bases of the junction unmatched. Germline V gives CDR1 SEHNR, CDR2 FQNEAQ (reference sequence). The CDR3 runs 16 residues.

The genes are TRBV27 and TRBJ2-2; weak D call: TRBD1 (6 bases). Germline V gene data show CDR1 as MNHEY and CDR2 as SMNVEV (reference sequence). CDR3 size: 18 residues. V lost 3 bases and J 5 bases, leaving 22 bases between the germline ends. For the CDR3, the DNA is TGTGCCAGCAGTTTTAGCCAGGGGTCTAAGCGGTTGACCGGGGAGCTGTTTTTT. Protein sequence: CASSFSQGSKRLTGELFF.

This clonotype was seen ten or more times. V gene TRBV6-5 combines with J gene TRBJ2-5; 8 bases are shared with TRBD1. Germline trimming cut 10 bases from V and 7 bases from J; bases unmatched to any gene: 20. The V gene's germline CDR1 is MNHEY and CDR2 SVGAGI. The CDR3 totals 16 residues. The CDR3 sequence: CATTSVFDRGHGTQYF. CDR3 bases: TGTGCCACCACCTCCGTATTCGACAGGGGCCACGGGACCCAGTACTTC.

The chain couples TRBV6-2 or TRBV6-3 to TRBJ2-7; D not certain. V shed 5 bases and J shed 6 bases, with 17 bases lying between them. CDR3 length: 14 amino acids. The germline V gene encodes CDR1 MNHEY and CDR2 SVGEGT. The CDR3 bases are TGTGCCAGCAGTGGAAGTTCGACTTTGACCGAGCAGTACTTC. Its protein product is CASSGSSTLTEQYF.

This chain joins TRBV12-3 or TRBV12-4 and TRBJ1-1, with 7 positions matching TRBD1. V shed 2 bases, J shed 0 bases, and the junction held 3 bases outside the gene matches. This CDR3 spans 15 amino acids. The CDR3 sequence is CASSLSGQMNTEAFF. In nucleotides, the CDR3 is TGTGCCAGCAGTTTATCGGGACAGATGAACACTGAAGCTTTCTTT.

The chain carries TRBV2 and TRBJ1-3; D unresolved. The V and J ends lost 7 bases and 1 base respectively, with 8 bases between them. CDR3 length: 13 amino acids. Germline CDR1 is SNHLY and CDR2 is FYNNEI. The CDR3 reads CASTPESGNTIYF. CDR3 in DNA: TGTGCCAGCACCCCAGAGTCTGGAAACACCATATATTTT.

The rearrangement joins TRBV18 to TRBJ2-7; no clear D gene. The CDR3 has 12 residues. Germline V CDR1 and CDR2: KGHSH, LQKENI. V lost 2 bases and J lost 2, with 4 bases in between. The CDR3 spells CASSPGPYEQYF. The CDR3 nucleotides are TGTGCCAGCTCACCAGGTCCCTACGAGCAGTACTTC.

This clonotype was observed at least ten times. This sequence joins TRBV5-1 and TRBJ1-1; 11 nucleotides agree with TRBD1. The CDR3 is 17 residues long. Germline V gene sequence: CDR1 SGHRS, CDR2 YFSETQ. V was pared by 4 bases and J by 5 bases, with 13 bases of the junction left unmatched. CDR3 coding DNA: TGCGCCAGCAGCCCAAGGACAGGGGGCACCGGTGGGACTGAAGCTTTCTTT. This codes for CASSPRTGGTGGTEAFF.

In this sample, this clonotype turned up many times. The V gene is TRBV6-2 or TRBV6-3, the J gene TRBJ2-6; tentative D call: TRBD1 (6 bases). The V end was cut by 0 bases, the J end by 1 base, with 13 bases between. The CDR3 extends over 18 amino acids. Looked up from germline, CDR1 is MNHEY and CDR2 is SVGEGT. The CDR3 DNA reads as TGTGCCAGCAGTTACTCGCTGGGGGCCCCATCTGGGGCCAACGTCCTGACTTTC. Translated: CASSYSLGAPSGANVLTF.

This clonotype showed up many times. V and J are TRBV29-1 and TRBJ2-2; 7 nucleotides align to TRBD1. The CDR3 totals 14 residues. Germline V gene sequence: CDR1 SQVTM, CDR2 ANQGSEA. The J segment lost 0 bases and the V segment lost 6 bases, leaving 4 bases of the junction unmatched. The CDR3 DNA sequence: TGCAGCGTAAACAGGGGTGCGAACACCGGGGAGCTGTTTTTT. It codes for CSVNRGANTGELFF.